The entry below gives a single TCR beta chain sequence along with its context. In the original processing: From reference gene primer amplification, estimates of nucleated cell counts were derived. Clones were read by immunoSEQ multiplex PCR, and TCRdb kept only the in-frame ones, dropping some. V and J calls plus clone size are reproduced from that table; the DNA served to infer D and trimming. The data hold about 190,000 clones, with roughly 80% observed a single time. The data are from a study of blood T cell repertoires in COVID-19. Study-level information: COVID-19 samples collected from the United States, Italy and Spain covered acute and convalescent phases. Sample material is recorded as cDNA or gDNA derived from T cells, B-cell-depleted T cells, or PBMCs.

Germline lookup yields CDR1 SGHDT and CDR2 YYEEEE. The ends lost 4 bases at V and 8 bases at J; junction bases unmatched: 9. This CDR3 comprises 15 residues. The origin of this receptor is a man aged 50 to 60 who had recovered from COVID-19. V is TRBV5-6 and J is TRBJ1-4, with 9 bases matching TRBD1. The sample taken for sequencing was peripheral blood. CDR3 in amino acids: CASSVPGTGWEKLFF. Here the CDR3 DNA reads TGTGCCAGCAGCGTTCCCGGGACAGGGTGGGAAAAACTGTTTTTT.